This T cell receptor beta chain came from a study of cytomegalovirus exposure and HLA in healthy donors. About the study: Among the 300 to 500 genotyped donors, approximately 82% were placed in the Caucasian-associated ancestry cluster. Notes on the study in general: Accurate prediction of most subjects' HLA-A and HLA-B alleles from TCR beta sequences was reported. In a later analysis, TCR association rates varied by HLA locus: DRB1 most, HLA-C fewest.

V shed 7 bases and J shed 3 bases, with 16 bases lying between them. Germline-derived CDR1 and CDR2 are SEHNR and FQNEAQ (reference sequence). This CDR3 has 14 residues. PCR amplification relied on 60 Vbeta primers (plus 13 Jbeta primers). Method: immunoSEQ multiplex PCR; TCRdb's copy keeps in-frame clones and lacks some. The sample consists of over 150,000 clones, approximately 80% of them appearing once. As concerns this clone: What it binds is unknown.

Sequencing used PBMCs. This TCR was sampled from a man aged 25 to 40 in good health and CMV-seropositive. The V and J genes are TRBV7-9 and TRBJ2-7; the D gene is possibly TRBD1 (6 bases). CDR3 bases: TGTGCCAGCACCCCAAAGGACAGATTCTACGAGCAGTACTTC. As protein: CASTPKDRFYEQYF.